The present entry profiles one T cell receptor (beta chain) with its context. Trimming pared 3 bases from V and 3 bases from J, leaving 9 bases between. Per germline, CDR1 SGHRS and CDR2 YFSETQ. This CDR3 spans 13 amino acids. The data belong to a study of T cell responses to AZD1222 COVID-19 vaccine. Sequencing was performed with immunoSEQ multiplex PCR; in TCRdb, only in-frame clones are kept and a portion is missing. The sample has around 100,000 clones, around 91% seen once; the top ten hold 4.8%. The material was peripheral blood, obtained on day 0 of AZD1222 vaccination. The receptor comes from an adult in good health. This chain uses TRBV5-1 with TRBJ1-1; weak D call: TRBD1 (6 bases). In nucleotides, the CDR3 is TGCGCCAGCAGCTCACAGGGATACACTGAAGCTTTCTTT. Residues: CASSSQGYTEAFF. The full variable domain, with the rest looked up from reference TRBV5-1 and TRBJ1-1, is KAGVTQTPRYLIKTRGQQVTLSCSPISGHRSVSWYQQTPGQGLQFLFEYFSETQRNKGNFPGRFSGRQFSNSRSEMNVSTLELGDSALYLCASSSQGYTEAFFGQGTRLTVV.